This T cell receptor beta chain was captured by sequencing in a study of CD8+CD57+ T cells in acquired aplastic anemia (dated by TCRdb to between 2017 and 2018). Study-level background: DNA extracted from sorted CD4+ and CD8+ cells had a mean of around 3.3 ug, with a range of about 0.18 to 27.4 ug. CD8+CD57+ expansion was defined as a frequency above the mean frequency observed in healthy subjects.

Patients chosen for sequencing had shown expansion of CD8+CD57+ cells by flow cytometry. Severe acquired aplastic anemia was diagnosed in all patients according to International Study of Aplastic Anemia and Agranulocytosis and Camitta criteria. Patients had received no therapy at the time of blood sampling. The study deep-sequenced TCR repertoires of sorted CD4+ and CD8+ blood T cells from severe aplastic anemia patients and healthy subjects. Patients were enrolled in the USA under clinicaltrials.gov protocols 00001620, 01623167, 00001397, 00071045, 00081523 and 00961064. Ficoll-Paque density gradient centrifugation was used to isolate peripheral blood mononuclear cells. Before DNA was extracted, CD4+ and CD8+ T cells were sorted using either FACS or magnetic beads. This clonotype was seen a handful of times. No cognate antigen has been identified for it. No per-base quality is available; no much larger clone lies one base away.

CDR1 KGHDR and CDR2 SFDVKD were looked up in the germline V gene. Here V drops 2 bases and J drops 8 bases, and the junction holds 5 bases not matched to any gene. From cysteine to phenylalanine, the CDR3 is 15 amino acids long. Only the CDR3 region is kept as DNA, spanning 45 bases read in frame from base 1. What the work shows at the level of the full study, not this receptor alone: Roughly 30 CD8+ CDR3 sequences were shared between patients and controls but appeared highly expressed in patients and within their immunodominant clones. CD8+ Simpson's diversity did not differ significantly between patients and healthy controls (P=0.060).

Profiling of TCR beta VDJ combinations and CDR3 sequences used genomic DNA as the template. TCR repertoire sequencing was run on an Illumina HiSeq 2000. Per the authors' processing: TRBV/TRBJ rearrangement plots, CDR3 size and DJ length profiles, and Simpson's diversity index were used to evaluate the repertoires. The immunodominant clone was defined as the most abundant DNA sequence in deep sequencing data. CDR3 amino acid sequences were screened for sharing across subjects and compared with published repertoires and the VDJdb database. The raw public data were reprocessed by TCRdb itself: fastp quality trimming at Q25, MiXCR clonotype calling, in-frame beta chains only. One record per CDR3 amino acid sequence lists the most common genes and DNA. What appears here as the V and J calls and clone size reflects TCRdb's work, not the paper's. The sample table holds 200,000 to 250,000 distinct CDR3 sequences, of which 50% to 70% were seen once. The biggest ten clones account for about 60% of the sample.

The sequencing input was sorted CD4+, CD8+, or CD8+CD57+ T cells (not recorded which) from PBMCs. The sequence links TRBV24-1 to TRBJ2-1; 10 bases in the middle match TRBD1. The TCR sequence derives from a human donor with aplastic anemia. The DNA reads TGTGCCACCAGTGATTCGGGACAGGGGTTTGATGAGCAGTTCTTC. This gives the protein CATSDSGQGFDEQFF.